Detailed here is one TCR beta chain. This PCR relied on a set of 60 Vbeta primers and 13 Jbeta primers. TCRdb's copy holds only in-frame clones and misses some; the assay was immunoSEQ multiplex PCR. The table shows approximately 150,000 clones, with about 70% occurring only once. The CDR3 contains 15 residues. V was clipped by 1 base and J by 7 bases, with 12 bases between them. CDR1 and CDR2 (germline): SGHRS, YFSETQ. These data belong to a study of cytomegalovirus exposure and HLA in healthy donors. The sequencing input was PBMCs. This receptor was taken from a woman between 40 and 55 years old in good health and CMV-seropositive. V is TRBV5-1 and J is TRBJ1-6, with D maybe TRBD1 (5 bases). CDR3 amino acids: CASSLSTRGNSPLHF. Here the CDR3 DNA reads TGCGCCAGCAGCTTGAGCACCCGGGGGAATTCACCCCTCCACTTT.